Listed here is a single TCR beta chain. No antigen is known for it. V dropped 6 bases and J dropped 2 bases, with 14 bases sitting between them. This CDR3 spans 14 amino acids. From germline, CDR1 is SEHNR and CDR2 FQNEAQ (reference sequence). The data were obtained in a study of blood T cells in healthy people across ages. Overall study results and limits: Higher diversity and more naive CD4+ cells were features of long-lived donors, compared to aged donors. Older individuals had lower TCR beta diversity per million T cells (the decline was roughly linear).

It was with a sample-barcoded 5' primer and a J-beta primer mix that a second PCR of roughly 7 to 12 cycles was run. Every sample gave at least 3 million paired-end reads containing CDR3. Using its own MiXCR run on the 5' RACE reads, TCRdb lists one record per CDR3 protein. The repertoire holds hundreds of thousands of distinct CDR3 sequences, with about three fifths as singletons. The chain links TRBV7-9 to TRBJ2-7, with D unresolved. This clonotype originated in a man aged 25 to 40 in good health. Sequencing used blood. The CDR3 nucleotides read TGTGCCAGCAGGTTTGGTAGTCCGACCTACGAGCAGTACTTC. Translated, it gives CASRFGSPTYEQYF.